The sequence of this TCR beta chain was determined in a study of T cells after yellow fever vaccination. General observations from the study: Compared with primary, the secondary response was weaker and peaked at day 5, not 15. Researchers noted that a small share of clonotypes showed up in both CD4 and CD8 compartments. Reappearing after the booster were most of the clones from primary vaccination (96% CD4, about 88% CD8).

In TCRdb, the 5' RACE reads were re-called with MiXCR into one record per CDR3 protein. Of 300,000 to 400,000 distinct CDR3 sequences listed, about 10% are singletons. In its sample, this clonotype was seen a few times. Its matching antigen is unknown. The receptor was derived from a man aged 18 to 29 who received the YFV17D yellow fever vaccine. The source material was CD4+ T cells sorted from PBMCs, sampled 45 days after the yellow fever booster vaccination.

This chain's CDR3 is CASMPVSGLNTEAFF. The CDR3 bases are TGTGCCAGCATGCCGGTGTCCGGACTCAACACTGAAGCTTTCTTT. The chain employs TRBV6-5 and TRBJ1-1; D gene unclear. Trimming pared 7 bases from V and 2 bases from J, leaving 17 bases between. The CDR3 length is 15 residues. CDR1 and CDR2 (germline): MNHEY, SVGAGI.